This TCR beta chain emerged from a study of PD-1 blockade in classical Hodgkin lymphoma. On this clone itself: The antigen is not known.

Libraries were prepared by immunoSEQ multiplex PCR; TCRdb keeps only in-frame clonotypes and omits some of them. The table has approximately 20,000 clones, roughly nine tenths seen once. Findings and limits, study-wide: Possibly reflecting disease activity or prior therapy, repertoire differences have causes that remain undefined.

Stated time point: newly diagnosed, previously untreated cHL patient sample. By magnetic negative selection, CD4+ T cells were purified from thawed PBMCs. Germline V gene data show CDR1 as MNHEY and CDR2 as SMNVEV (reference sequence). This CDR3 spans 15 amino acids. J was trimmed by 6 bases and V by 5 bases; bases with no gene match: 11. The genes are TRBV27 and TRBJ2-3, with 7 bases lining up with TRBD1. The TCR was taken from a human donor with classical Hodgkin lymphoma. Sequencing used CD4+ T cells from blood. Here the CDR3 DNA reads TGTGCCAGCAGTCGAACAGGGGATTCAAGGGATACGCAGTATTTT. It is translated as CASSRTGDSRDTQYF.